A selection of T cell receptor beta chains follows, all from one sample in a study of graft-versus-host responses after intestinal transplantation. Produced via immunoSEQ multiplex PCR; TCRdb's table is partial and in-frame only. Of tens of thousands of clones in the sample, roughly 90% were seen once. These TCRs' antigens remain unknown. The sample in question was unstimulated CD8+ T cells sorted from spleen or lymph node cells, obtained before intestinal transplant. These receptors all come from a human donor who received an intestinal transplant. Each CDR3 is given with its conserved first and last residue. A D gene is named only where the DNA matches it firmly. Rows may omit the clone size; those that give it use once, few, many or a size class.

d_call clone_size j_call v_call cdr3_aa cdr3_nt
- - TRBJ2-2 TRBV6-1 CASSAGDPGELFF TGTGCCAGCAGTGCGGGGGACCCCGGGGAGCTGTTTTTT
- - TRBJ2-1 TRBV19 CASSIELDEQFF TGTGCCAGTAGTATAGAACTGGATGAGCAGTTCTTC
- - TRBJ2-3 TRBV9 CASSVVGEEDTDTQYF TGTGCCAGCAGCGTAGTAGGGGAAGAGGACACAGATACGCAGTATTTT
TRBD2 - TRBJ2-7 TRBV28 CASSLGREVYEQYF TGTGCCAGCAGTTTGGGGCGGGAGGTCTACGAGCAGTACTTC
TRBD2 - TRBJ2-2 TRBV7-6 CASSLVAGQNTGELFF TGTGCCAGCAGCTTAGTAGCGGGGCAGAACACCGGGGAGCTGTTTTTT
- - TRBJ2-1 TRBV27 CASSLIGGNEQFF TGTGCCAGCAGTTTAATAGGAGGCAATGAGCAGTTCTTC
- - TRBJ1-2 TRBV7-9 CASSLGTPVQEYYGYTF TGTGCCAGCAGCTTAGGGACCCCAGTACAGGAGTACTATGGCTACACCTTC
- - TRBJ1-2 TRBV7-9 CASSLYSGTNYGYTF TGTGCCAGCAGCTTATACAGCGGAACTAACTATGGCTACACCTTC
TRBD1 - TRBJ2-7 TRBV27 CASTRGTGVPYEQYF TGTGCCAGCACCCGGGGGACAGGGGTCCCCTACGAGCAGTACTTC
- - TRBJ2-1 TRBV5-6 CASSSGYNEQFF TGTGCCAGCAGCTCAGGGTACAATGAGCAGTTCTTC
- - TRBJ2-7 TRBV6-5 CASSSRNSIYEQYF TGTGCCAGCAGTTCCCGGAACAGTATCTACGAGCAGTACTTC
TRBD2 - TRBJ2-1 TRBV10-3 CATRGGNDNEQFF TGTGCCACTCGGGGGGGGAATGACAATGAGCAGTTCTTC
- - TRBJ1-4 TRBV27 CASSLSGDGRGEKLFF TGTGCCAGCAGTTTATCGGGGGACGGCAGGGGCGAAAAACTGTTTTTT
TRBD1 - TRBJ1-4 TRBV28 CASSLQRTGWSEKLFF TGTGCCAGCAGTTTACAACGGACAGGGTGGAGTGAAAAACTGTTTTTT
TRBD2 - TRBJ2-1 TRBV27 CASSLGLAGINEQFF TGTGCCAGCAGTTTAGGGCTAGCGGGGATCAATGAGCAGTTCTTC
TRBD2 - TRBJ2-1 TRBV29-1 CSSTSGTSYNEQFF TGCAGCTCGACTAGCGGGACCTCCTACAATGAGCAGTTCTTC
- - TRBJ1-2 TRBV9 CASSGYRANYGYTF TGTGCCAGCAGCGGATACCGGGCTAACTATGGCTACACCTTC
TRBD2 - TRBJ2-1 TRBV11-2 CASSDSGGLYNEQFF TGTGCCAGCAGCGATAGCGGGGGCCTTTACAATGAGCAGTTCTTC
- - TRBJ2-1 TRBV4-1 CASSQVRGRPGEQFF TGCGCCAGCAGCCAAGTCCGCGGGCGGCCGGGGGAGCAGTTCTTC
- once TRBJ1-5 TRBV4-3 CASSQDSGEKPQHF TGCGCCAGCAGCCAAGATAGCGGGGAGAAGCCCCAGCATTTT
TRBD1 - TRBJ1-1 TRBV7-9 CASSPTQTGRTEAFF TGTGCCAGCAGTCCTACACAGACAGGGCGAACTGAAGCTTTCTTT
TRBD2 once TRBJ2-1 TRBV4-3 CASSQDERGPVGNEQFF TGCGCCAGCAGCCAAGATGAGCGGGGGCCGGTAGGGAATGAGCAGTTCTTC
TRBD2 once TRBJ2-1 TRBV4-1 CASSQGAGGAYNEQFF TGCGCCAGCAGCCAAGGAGCGGGAGGCGCTTACAATGAGCAGTTCTTC
TRBD1 - TRBJ2-7 TRBV4-3 CASSQGTGPSYEQYF TGCGCCAGCAGCCAAGGGACAGGGCCGTCCTACGAGCAGTACTTC
- - TRBJ2-7 TRBV7-9 CASSLARGNEQYF TGTGCCAGCAGCTTAGCGCGGGGAAACGAGCAGTACTTC
- - TRBJ2-5 TRBV10-2 CASLGETQYF TGCGCCAGCTTGGGCGAGACCCAGTACTTC
TRBD1 - TRBJ1-2 TRBV4-1 CASRRTGGRGYTF TGCGCCAGCAGGCGTACAGGGGGACGGGGCTACACCTTC
TRBD1 - TRBJ2-1 TRBV28 CASSFRGPGTGTFKTYNEQFF TGTGCCAGCAGTTTTAGGGGGCCCGGGACAGGGACGTTCAAAACGTACAATGAGCAGTTCTTC
- - TRBJ1-2 TRBV28 CASSADRNYGYTF TGTGCCAGCAGTGCGGACAGAAACTATGGCTACACCTTC
TRBD2 - TRBJ2-1 TRBV7-3 CASSLTGRAGAYNEQFF TGTGCCAGCAGCTTAACGGGGCGAGCGGGGGCTTACAATGAGCAGTTCTTC
TRBD1 once TRBJ2-7 TRBV6-1 CASSHRGPYEQYF TGTGCCAGCAGCCACAGGGGCCCCTACGAGCAGTACTTC
- once TRBJ2-1 TRBV29-1 CSVGARDYEQFF TGCAGCGTTGGCGCCAGGGACTATGAGCAGTTCTTC
- - TRBJ2-1 TRBV6-5 CASSTAGNEQFF TGTGCCAGCAGCACAGCTGGGAATGAGCAGTTCTTC
- - TRBJ1-1 TRBV4-1 CASSQGLASNTEAFF TGCGCCAGCAGCCAAGGTCTAGCGTCAAACACTGAAGCTTTCTTT
TRBD2 - TRBJ2-6 TRBV7-6 CASSPGGGYGANVLTF TGTGCCAGCAGCCCCGGCGGGGGGTACGGGGCCAACGTCCTGACTTTC
- - TRBJ1-1 TRBV27 CATSPMDNPKRAFF TGTGCCACCTCCCCTATGGACAACCCCAAGCGAGCTTTCTTT
- few TRBJ2-7 TRBV25-1 CASSELGAGREQYF TGTGCCAGCAGTGAATTAGGGGCAGGGCGCGAGCAGTACTTC
TRBD1 - TRBJ1-1 TRBV6-5 CASSPGGADTEAFF TGTGCCAGCAGTCCAGGGGGCGCGGACACTGAAGCTTTCTTT
TRBD1 - TRBJ1-1 TRBV19 CASSTGTGNTEAFF TGTGCCAGTAGTACCGGGACAGGGAACACTGAAGCTTTCTTT
- - TRBJ1-2 TRBV2 CASIRSGYTF TGTGCCAGCATCCGTTCTGGCTACACCTTC
- once TRBJ2-7 TRBV4-1 CASSQDPTVSYEQYF TGCGCCAGCAGCCAAGATCCCACAGTGTCCTACGAGCAGTACTTC
- - TRBJ1-5 TRBV7-9 CASSLAESHSNQPQHF TGTGCCAGCAGCTTAGCTGAAAGCCATAGCAATCAGCCCCAGCATTTT